This TCR beta chain was found in a study of T-cell reconstitution after alpha-beta-depleted transplantation in children (dated by TCRdb to 2016 to 2018). In the study overall: T-cell immune reconstitution after TCRalphabeta/CD19-depleted allogeneic hematopoietic cell transplantation in children was quantitatively tracked in the study by means of TCR repertoire profiling.

From a lookup of the germline V gene (reference sequence), CDR1 and CDR2 are SEHNR and FQNEAQ. The CDR3 starts with the cysteine, ends with the phenylalanine, and has 16 residues. Solely the CDR3 DNA is kept, with 48 bases framed from the first base. The V end gives up 5 bases and the J end 1 base, leaving 5 bases in the junction not matched to a gene. The treatment or condition label of this sample denotes: allogeneic hematopoietic cell transplantation with graft depleted of TCRalphabeta T cells and CD19 B cells. The children who served as transplant recipients had been given grafts of TCRalphabeta/CD19-depleted allogeneic hematopoietic cells. This clonotype was counted at least ten times. Its antigen is still unknown. Per-nucleotide qualities are absent, and no much larger clonotype sits a single base away. General findings and caveats noted by the study authors: The apparently early alphabetaT-cell count recovery about two months after transplant was reportedly dependent on only several hundred rapidly expanded clones derived from non-depleted graft cells. The frequencies of hyperexpanded clones fell over the following months, and after one year, T-cell counts and TCRbeta diversity were mostly attributed to newly produced T cells. In some patients, the high TCRbeta diversity seen at day 60 was put down to recipient T cells and intrathymic progenitors that had survived conditioning.

The receptor library was made with PCR. Instrument used: Illumina HiSeq 2500. Molecular barcoding was employed in the preparation of TCR libraries, with unique molecular identifiers being used to normalize TCRbeta repertoire quantification. TCRdb itself trimmed the public reads at Q25 with fastp, ran MiXCR and retained productive beta chains. Duplicate CDR3 protein sequences are folded into a single record with the most common DNA and genes. Present in this sample are 600,000 to 800,000 distinct CDR3 sequences, about an eighth of which were seen just once. The ten top clones hold roughly 0.84% of the sample.

The specimen was PBMCs, collected before TCRalphabeta/CD19-depleted stem cell transplant. The clonotype was recovered from a girl aged 2 to 9 with congenital amegakaryocytic thrombocytopenia, due to receive a stem cell transplant. The rearranged segments are TRBV7-9 and TRBJ1-1; 12 of the junction bases match TRBD1. This receptor has the CDR3 CASSRDRGPSNTEAFF. In nucleotides, the sequence is TGTGCCAGCAGCCGGGACAGGGGGCCTTCGAACACTGAAGCTTTCTTT.